Below are 13 T cell receptor beta chains sequenced from a single sample in a study of T cell responses to AZD1222 COVID-19 vaccine (dated by TCRdb to 2020 to 2022). The intended sense of this specimen's time point label: baseline before first vaccination. Libraries were made using the immunoSEQ multiplex PCR assay. What TCRdb holds here is the immuneACCESS table cut down to in-frame rearrangements. Part of the clones is not present; checked against another copy, under half of the missing clones reflect an unresolved V gene, and the others are unexplained. This sample comprises around 190,000 clones, 85% to 95% of them detected only once. Clones ranked in the top ten supply approximately 1.3% of the sample. The sequencing used peripheral blood, collected on day 0 of AZD1222 vaccination. These receptors were taken from an adult in good health.

The chain recombines TRBV5-8 with TRBJ1-2; 7 bases fit TRBD1. V lost 0 bases, J lost 4 bases, and 9 bases stayed unmatched. The CDR3 spans 16 residues. Germline values: CDR1 SGHTS, CDR2 YDEGEE. In DNA form, the CDR3 reads TGTGCCAGCAGCTTGGACGTCGACAGGGCAATCTATGGCTACACCTTC. Translation: CASSLDVDRAIYGYTF.

This rearrangement joins TRBV3-1 (or the pseudogene TRBV3-2) to TRBJ1-3; tentatively, D is TRBD1 (6 bases). The CDR3 runs 17 residues. V was trimmed by 1 base and J by 4 bases, leaving 17 bases between them. The germline V gene encodes CDR1 LGHDT and CDR2 YNNKEL (reference sequence). This chain's CDR3 is CASSQGTQGLSGNTIYF. For the CDR3, the DNA is TGTGCCAGCAGCCAAGGTACACAGGGTTTATCGGGAAACACCATATATTTT.

The chain couples TRBV28 to TRBJ1-1, with D hard to call. CDR3 length: 11 amino acids. Trimming shortened V by 6 bases and J by 0 bases, and 2 bases separated the two germline ends. Looked up from germline, CDR1 is MDHEN and CDR2 is SYDVKM. Here the CDR3 reads CASRVNTEAFF. The DNA for the CDR3 is TGTGCCAGCAGGGTGAACACTGAAGCTTTCTTT.

The rearrangement joins TRBV18 to TRBJ1-5, with D tentatively TRBD1 (5 bases). V lost 3 bases and J 0 bases, leaving 12 bases between the germline ends. Per germline, CDR1 KGHSH and CDR2 LQKENI. This CDR3 spans 16 amino acids. The CDR3 region is CASSPQGGYSNQPQHF. The CDR3 DNA is TGTGCCAGCTCACCGCAGGGCGGTTATAGCAATCAGCCCCAGCATTTT.

V gene TRBV9 combines with J gene TRBJ2-1; either TRBD1 or TRBD2 may fit D (5 bases each). CDR1 and CDR2 from the germline V gene are SGDLS and YYNGEE. The CDR3 runs 15 residues. Trimming stripped 2 bases from V and 5 bases from J, with 14 bases between. The CDR3 nucleotides read TGTGCCAGCAGCGTCCTCCCCCGGGACGACAATGAGCAGTTCTTC. Translating gives CASSVLPRDDNEQFF.

The chain has TRBV7-3 and TRBJ2-3; D ambiguous. Trimming took off 2 bases at V and 2 bases at J, with 8 bases between the two ends. CDR1 and CDR2 (germline): SGHTA, FQGTGA. The CDR3 totals 14 residues. The CDR3 DNA reads as TGTGCCAGCAGCTTAGGGCAGGACACAGATACGCAGTATTTT. Translating it yields CASSLGQDTDTQYF.

This chain joins TRBV7-8 and TRBJ2-7, with D unresolved. CDR1 SGHVS and CDR2 FQNEAQ come from the germline V gene. The CDR3 is made up of 13 amino acids. Trimming left V 1 base short and J 5 bases short, with 9 bases between. The CDR3 bases are TGTGCCAGCAGCTTAGAGTTCAGCGACGAGCAGTACTTC. Translating it yields CASSLEFSDEQYF.

This chain connects TRBV4-1 to TRBJ1-4; D gene ambiguous. The CDR3 is 16 amino acids. Germline-derived CDR1 and CDR2 are MGHRA and YSYEKL. The V end lost 3 bases, the J end lost 7 bases, and 18 bases lay between the germline ends. CDR3 residues: CASSQPGGLRGEKLFF. DNA for the CDR3: TGCGCCAGCAGCCAGCCGGGTGGACTGAGAGGTGAAAAACTGTTTTTT.

This clone was counted a single time. V gene TRBV18 combines with J gene TRBJ1-5; 7 bases map to TRBD1. Trimming at V came to 2 bases and at J to 7 bases, leaving 5 bases not matched to a gene. Germline V CDR1 and CDR2: KGHSH, LQKENI. This CDR3 region has 14 residues. The CDR3 sequence is CASSPTGERQPQHF. The CDR3 DNA follows: TGTGCCAGCTCACCAACAGGGGAACGACAGCCCCAGCATTTT.

The CDR3 protein is CAISVSPGLGYTF. CDR3 nucleotide sequence: TGTGCCATCAGTGTATCCCCGGGTCTAGGCTACACCTTC. The chain has TRBV10-3 and TRBJ1-2; D is undetermined. The CDR3 extends over 13 amino acids. In germline, CDR1 is ENHRY, CDR2 SYGVKD. V was trimmed by 4 bases and J by 8 bases, leaving 14 bases between them.

This clone appeared once. V gene TRBV28 combines with J gene TRBJ2-7; D uncertain. In germline, CDR1 is MDHEN, CDR2 SYDVKM. V lost 7 bases and J lost 2, with 9 bases in between. The CDR3 totals 12 residues. For the CDR3, the DNA is TGTGCCAGCAATGATCTACCCTACGAGCAGTACTTC. It yields the protein CASNDLPYEQYF.

The gene calls are TRBV27 and TRBJ1-2; possible D gene TRBD1, 5 bases. V lost 3 bases and J 0 bases, leaving 17 bases between the germline ends. Germline V gene lookup returns CDR1 MNHEY and CDR2 SMNVEV (reference sequence). The CDR3 extends over 17 amino acids. The CDR3 nucleotides read TGTGCCAGCAGTTTGACCGTTAGGGGTAACCCTAACTATGGCTACACCTTC. This sequence encodes CASSLTVRGNPNYGYTF.

This chain connects TRBV7-6 to TRBJ2-1, with D possibly being TRBD1 (6 bases). The CDR3 runs to 13 residues. The germline V gene has CDR1 SGHVS and CDR2 FNYEAQ. V shed 5 bases and J shed 8 bases, with 13 bases lying between them. This CDR3 reads CASSVDRTYEQFF. The DNA for the CDR3 is TGTGCCAGCAGCGTAGACAGGACCTATGAGCAGTTCTTC.